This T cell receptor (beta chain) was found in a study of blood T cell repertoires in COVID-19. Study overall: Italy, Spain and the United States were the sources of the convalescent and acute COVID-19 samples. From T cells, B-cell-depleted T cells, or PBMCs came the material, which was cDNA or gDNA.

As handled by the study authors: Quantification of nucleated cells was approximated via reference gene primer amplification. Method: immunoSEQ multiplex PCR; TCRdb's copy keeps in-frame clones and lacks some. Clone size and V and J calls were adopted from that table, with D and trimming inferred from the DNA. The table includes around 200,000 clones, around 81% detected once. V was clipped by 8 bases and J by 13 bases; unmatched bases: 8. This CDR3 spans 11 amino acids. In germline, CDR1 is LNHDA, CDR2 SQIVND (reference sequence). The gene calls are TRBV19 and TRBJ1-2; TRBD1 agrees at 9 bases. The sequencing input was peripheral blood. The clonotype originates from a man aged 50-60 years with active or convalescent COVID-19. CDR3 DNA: TGTGCCAGTGTAGGACAGGGGCCCGCCACCTTC. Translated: CASVGQGPATF.